The sequence of this T cell receptor beta chain was determined in a study of CD8+ T cells in alopecia areata (dated by TCRdb to 2016 to 2019). Regarding the research as a whole: The treated patients took part in an open-label pilot trial in which moderate-to-severe alopecia areata was treated with oral tofacitinib at 5 to 10 mg twice daily. Patients stayed on tofacitinib for 6 to 18 months and then had 6 months of follow-up off drug so that delayed response and recurrence could be assessed. For the treated patients, the SALT score, which quantifies what percentage of scalp surface area is affected, served as the measure of disease severity. The study used high-throughput TCRbeta sequencing to examine T cell clonal expansion in alopecia areata, in both the C3H/HeJ mouse model and human patients. In humans, TCRbeta sequencing was performed on scalp tissue and on sorted CD4+ and CD8+ peripheral blood T cells from healthy controls and from patients with patchy or totalis/universalis alopecia areata. Tofacitinib-treated patients had biopsies at baseline and at 4 and 24 weeks of treatment, with a later scalp biopsy in several patients. Clonality in the scalp was compared among normal scalp (n=4), patchy alopecia areata scalp (n=8), and alopecia totalis/universalis scalp (n=8). The RNA source kit depended on sample type: the PAXgene miRNA kit for fixed scalp, the miRNeasy kit for PBMCs, and the RNeasy kit for mouse skin. immunoSEQ multiplex PCR using 35 Vbeta forward primers and 13 Jbeta reverse primers was used to amplify TCRbeta CDR3 regions. Findings and caveats that apply to the study as a whole: Shared TCR sequences between patients were less evident than in mice, which may be partly attributable to HLA diversity in the patient population. During tofacitinib treatment, many expanded lesional clones stuck around in both scalp and blood, and this persistence may partly explain why relapse happens after treatment is stopped. Because the treated cohort was small and had just a single nonresponder, larger studies are needed to establish links between baseline CD8+ expansion and response. Compared with normal scalp, lesional scalp had higher clonality and more expanded CD8+ clones, particularly in alopecia totalis/universalis, a pattern that suggests antigenic drive. Tofacitinib significantly lowered scalp clonality and the number of expanded CD8+ clones among the top 100 scalp clones. Resident alphabeta T cells in normal human skin are also sequenced, complicating scalp TCR repertoire analysis, unlike mouse skin dominated by gammadelta T cells.

The CDR3 runs 16 residues from the cysteine to the phenylalanine. The DNA shown is the 48-base CDR3, in frame from base 1. Between the V and J ends, shortened by 5 bases and 3 bases respectively, the junction contains 19 bases. CDR1 MGHDK and CDR2 SYGVNS were looked up in the germline V gene. In the case of this clone: This clone's antigen is unknown. Within one base of it there is no much larger clone, and no base qualities were kept.

According to the study, the label for this sample's time point signals: roughly 24 weeks on oral tofacitinib. In the paper's terms, the treatment or condition label means: oral pan-JAK inhibitor, 5-10 mg twice daily. Lesional scalp punch biopsies and peripheral blood were obtained from alopecia areata patients. After PBMCs were isolated by density centrifugation and stained for CD3, CD4 and CD8, a FACSAria was used to sort CD4+ and CD8+ T cells. Receptor amplification or capture employed the immunoSEQ multiplex PCR assay. To provide template for TCR sequencing, every sample had RNA extracted and reverse transcribed into cDNA. SuperScript III was used to make first-strand cDNA, primed with a 2:1 mix of oligo-dT and random hexamers. A synthetic immune receptor repertoire was used to measure amplification bias, and any remaining bias was corrected computationally. In the paper's pipeline: Raw reads were preprocessed to remove errors, and CDR3 was defined by IMGT conventions from the conserved cysteine to phenylalanine. Clonality was computed as 1 minus the Shannon entropy, with the entropy normalized by log2 of the number of productive unique TCRs. Scalp TCRbeta sequences were cross-referenced with sorted blood CD4 and CD8 repertoires so that the CD4 or CD8 identity of scalp clones could be inferred. The clones in this table, taken by TCRdb from immuneACCESS, are in-frame only. Not every clone is retained; where verified, under half of the shortfall comes from an unresolved V gene, and the cause of the rest is unknown. Clonal size and the V and J genes are those of that table, whereas D and trimming came from the DNA. This sample is represented by 150,000 to 200,000 clones; less than 65% of them were singletons. The ten most abundant clones make up about 0.94% of the sample.

The sequence is built from TRBV25-1 and TRBJ2-5, with a tentative D gene TRBD1 over 6 matching bases. The receptor's source is a human donor with alopecia areata. Specimen: CD4+ T cells sorted from blood, collected at week 24, from a patient treated with tofacitinib. CDR3 region: CASSRGGRTSKETQYF. The nucleotide sequence reads as follows: TGTGCCAGCAGTCGAGGGGGACGGACTTCCAAAGAGACCCAGTACTTC.